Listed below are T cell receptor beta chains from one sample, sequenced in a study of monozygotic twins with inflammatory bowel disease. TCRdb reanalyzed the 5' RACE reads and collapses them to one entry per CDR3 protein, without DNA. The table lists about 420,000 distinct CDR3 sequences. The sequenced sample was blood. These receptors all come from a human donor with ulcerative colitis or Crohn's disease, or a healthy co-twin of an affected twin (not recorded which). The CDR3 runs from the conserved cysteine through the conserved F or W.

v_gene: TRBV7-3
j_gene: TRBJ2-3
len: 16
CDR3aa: CASSNPSGPTLDTQYF

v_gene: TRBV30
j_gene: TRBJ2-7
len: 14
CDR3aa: CACRDSPSPYEQYF

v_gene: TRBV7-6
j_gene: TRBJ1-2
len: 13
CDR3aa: CASSAGGGYGYTF

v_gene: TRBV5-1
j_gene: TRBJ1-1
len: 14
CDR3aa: CASSLRQGFSEAFF

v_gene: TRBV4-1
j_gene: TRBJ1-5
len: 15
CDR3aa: CASSQDIKSRQPQHF

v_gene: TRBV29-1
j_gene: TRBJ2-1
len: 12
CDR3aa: CSVVTGGDEQFF

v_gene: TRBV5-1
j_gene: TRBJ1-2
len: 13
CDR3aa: CASSLADGYGYTF

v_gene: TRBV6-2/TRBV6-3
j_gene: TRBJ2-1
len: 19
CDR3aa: CASRRGQVWLAGSYNEQFF

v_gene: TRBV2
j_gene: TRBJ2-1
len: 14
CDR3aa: CASSEVAGDNEQFF

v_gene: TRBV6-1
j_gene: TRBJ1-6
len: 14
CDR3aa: CASSRGDIGSPLHF

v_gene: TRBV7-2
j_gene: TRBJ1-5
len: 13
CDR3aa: CASSRWGNQPQHF

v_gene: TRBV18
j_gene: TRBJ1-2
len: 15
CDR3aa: CASSPRQGDAYGYTF

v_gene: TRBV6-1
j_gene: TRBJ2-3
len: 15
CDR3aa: CASSEVVRAFGTQYF

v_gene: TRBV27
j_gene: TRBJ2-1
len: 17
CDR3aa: CASSQGLAGGAYNEQFF

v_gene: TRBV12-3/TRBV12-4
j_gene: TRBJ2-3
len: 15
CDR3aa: CASSYGDRDTDTQYF

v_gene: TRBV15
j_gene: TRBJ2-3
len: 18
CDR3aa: CATSRVPGGGGAADTQYF

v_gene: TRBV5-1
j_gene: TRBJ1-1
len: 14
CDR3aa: CASTPINMNTEAFF

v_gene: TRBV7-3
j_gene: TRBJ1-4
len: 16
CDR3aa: CAWSTGGSSTNEKLFF

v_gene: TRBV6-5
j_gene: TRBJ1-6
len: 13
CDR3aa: CASRDRARSPLHF

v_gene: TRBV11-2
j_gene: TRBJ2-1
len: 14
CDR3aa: CASSLPARINEQFF

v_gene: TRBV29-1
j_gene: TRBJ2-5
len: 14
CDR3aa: CSVISGTRQETQYF

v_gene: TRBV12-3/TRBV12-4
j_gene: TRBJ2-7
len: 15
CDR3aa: CASSFQGTQTYEQYF

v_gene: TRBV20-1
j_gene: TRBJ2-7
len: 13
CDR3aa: CSARGTVAYEQYF

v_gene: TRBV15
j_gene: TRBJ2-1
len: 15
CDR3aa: CATSRDPAKYNEQFF

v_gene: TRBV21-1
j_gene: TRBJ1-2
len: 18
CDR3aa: CASSKERTGGDQDYGYTF

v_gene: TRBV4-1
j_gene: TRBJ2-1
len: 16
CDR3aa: CASSQETGISYNEQFF

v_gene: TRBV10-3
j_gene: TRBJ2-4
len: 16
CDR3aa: CAISEEGVGAKNIQYF

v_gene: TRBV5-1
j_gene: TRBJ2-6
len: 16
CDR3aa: CASSGTGGGGANVLTF

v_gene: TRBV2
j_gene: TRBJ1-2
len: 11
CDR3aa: CASSVDYGYTF

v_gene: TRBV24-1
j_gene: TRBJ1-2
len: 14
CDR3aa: CATSDTDRGYGYTF

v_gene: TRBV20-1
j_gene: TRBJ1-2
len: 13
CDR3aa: CSARRDNNYGYTF